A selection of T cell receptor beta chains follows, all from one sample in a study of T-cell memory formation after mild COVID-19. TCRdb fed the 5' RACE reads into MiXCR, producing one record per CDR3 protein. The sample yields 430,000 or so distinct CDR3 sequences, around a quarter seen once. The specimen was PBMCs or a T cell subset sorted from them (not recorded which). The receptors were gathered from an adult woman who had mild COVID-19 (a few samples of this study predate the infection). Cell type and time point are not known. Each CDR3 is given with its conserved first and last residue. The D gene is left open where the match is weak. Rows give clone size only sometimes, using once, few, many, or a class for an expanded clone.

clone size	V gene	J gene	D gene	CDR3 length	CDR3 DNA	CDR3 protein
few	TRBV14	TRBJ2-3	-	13	TGTGCCAGCAGCCAAGCCTCTAGCGTTACGCAGTATTTT	CASSQASSVTQYF
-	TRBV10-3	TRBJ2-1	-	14	TGTGCCATCAGTGAGTCTATGGGGGGCAATGAGCAGTTCTTC	CAISESMGGNEQFF
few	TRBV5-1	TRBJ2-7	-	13	TGCGCCAGCAGCTTCCAGGGCGGGGACGAGCAGTACTTC	CASSFQGGDEQYF
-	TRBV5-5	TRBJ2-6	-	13	TGTGCCAGCAGCTTAGAGTGGGCAGGGGTCCTGACTTTC	CASSLEWAGVLTF
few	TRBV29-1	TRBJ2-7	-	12	TGCAGCGTCCTACAGGGAGGGGACGAGCAGTACTTC	CSVLQGGDEQYF
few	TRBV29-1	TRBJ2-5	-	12	TGCAGCGCCCGTTGGGGGGTGTGGACCCAGTACTTC	CSARWGVWTQYF
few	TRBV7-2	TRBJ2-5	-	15	TGTGCCAGCAGCCCCCAGACCCGGGTGCTGGAGACCCAGTACTTC	CASSPQTRVLETQYF
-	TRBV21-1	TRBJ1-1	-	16	TGTGCCAGCAGCAAACGTTTGGCACTCCTGAACACTGAAGCTTTCTTT	CASSKRLALLNTEAFF
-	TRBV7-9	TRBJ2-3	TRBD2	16	TGTGCCAGCAGCCTTCTAGCGGGATGGGGCACAGATACGCAGTATTTT	CASSLLAGWGTDTQYF
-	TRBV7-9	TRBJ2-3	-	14	TGTGCCAGCAGCTTACGGGGCCGACTCCCGACGCAGTATTTT	CASSLRGRLPTQYF
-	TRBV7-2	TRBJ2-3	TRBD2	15	TGTGCCAGCAGCCCTAGCGGCACCCCCACAGATACGCAGTATTTT	CASSPSGTPTDTQYF
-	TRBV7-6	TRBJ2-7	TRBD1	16	TGTGCCAGCAGCTTAGGGGGACAGGGGAGCTCCTACGAGCAGTACTTC	CASSLGGQGSSYEQYF
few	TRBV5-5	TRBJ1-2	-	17	TGTGCCAGCAGCCCAGATACCGGGACCGCCATTCCGGGAGGCTACACCTTC	CASSPDTGTAIPGGYTF
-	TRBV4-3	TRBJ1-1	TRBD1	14	TGCGCCAGCAGCCAAGAGAGGGACAGCCGGGGAAGCCTCTTT	CASSQERDSRGSLF
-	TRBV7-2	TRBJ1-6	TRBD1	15	TGTGCCAGCAGCCCACCTGGACAGGGGAATTCACCCCTCCACTTT	CASSPPGQGNSPLHF
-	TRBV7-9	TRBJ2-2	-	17	TGTGCCAGCAGCTTAGCCCCCATGACGCAGAACACCGGGGAGCTGTTTTTT	CASSLAPMTQNTGELFF
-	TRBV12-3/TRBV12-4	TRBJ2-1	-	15	TGTGCCAGCAGTTCCCAGGAGCGCTCCTACAATGAGCAGTTCTTC	CASSSQERSYNEQFF
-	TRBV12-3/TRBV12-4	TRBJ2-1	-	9	TGTGCCAGCAGTTCCCGTAAGTTCTTC	CASSSRKFF
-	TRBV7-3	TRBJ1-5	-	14	TGTGCCAGCAGCACGCAAGGACTCAATCAGCCCCAGCATTTT	CASSTQGLNQPQHF
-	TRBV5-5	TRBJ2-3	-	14	TGTGCCAGCAGCCCTAGGATTGGGGCAGATACGCAGTATTTT	CASSPRIGADTQYF
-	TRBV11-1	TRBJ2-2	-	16	TGTGCCAGCAGCTTAGGGCGGGGAGAAGAGACCGGGGAGCTGTTTTTT	CASSLGRGEETGELFF
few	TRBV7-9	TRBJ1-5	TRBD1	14	TGTGCCAGCAGCGTGACAGGGGTAGGACAGCCCCAGCATTTT	CASSVTGVGQPQHF
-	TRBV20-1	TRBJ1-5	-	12	TGCAGTGCTGGTGGGTTCAATCAGCCCCAGCATTTT	CSAGGFNQPQHF